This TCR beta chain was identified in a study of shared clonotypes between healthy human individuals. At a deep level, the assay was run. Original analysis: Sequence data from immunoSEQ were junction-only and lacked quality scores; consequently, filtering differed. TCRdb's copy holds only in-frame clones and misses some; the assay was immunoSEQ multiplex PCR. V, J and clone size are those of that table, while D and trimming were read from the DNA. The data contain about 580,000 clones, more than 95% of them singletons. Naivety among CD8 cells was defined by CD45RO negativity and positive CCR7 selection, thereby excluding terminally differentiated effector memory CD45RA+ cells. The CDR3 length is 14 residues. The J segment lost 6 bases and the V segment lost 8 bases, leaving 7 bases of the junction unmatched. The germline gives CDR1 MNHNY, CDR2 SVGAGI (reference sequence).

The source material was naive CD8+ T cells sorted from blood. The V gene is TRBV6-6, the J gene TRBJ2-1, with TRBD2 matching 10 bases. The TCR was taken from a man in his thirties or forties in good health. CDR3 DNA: TGTGCCAGCGGGGTCCTAGCGGGAGTCAATGAGCAGTTCTTC. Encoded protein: CASGVLAGVNEQFF.